A single sample gave rise to the 16 T cell receptor beta chains below, sequenced in a study of T cells after yellow fever vaccination. One entry per CDR3 protein, called by TCRdb with MiXCR from the 5' RACE reads. The table has more than 45,000 distinct CDR3 sequences, around 5.4% seen once. This specimen consisted of PBMCs, either bulk or a sorted T-cell subset (CD4+, CD8+, memory, or dextramer-sorted; not recorded which), obtained on the day of the yellow fever booster vaccination. The receptors were gathered from a young man who received the YFV17D yellow fever vaccine.

This clonotype appeared many times. This rearrangement joins TRBV20-1 to TRBJ1-4, with D perhaps TRBD1 (5 bases). Trimming took 3 bases from V and 0 from J, leaving 11 bases between them. The CDR3 totals 15 residues. Germline V gene lookup returns CDR1 DFQATT and CDR2 SNEGSKA (reference sequence). The CDR3 nucleotides read TGCAGTGCTAGTTGGGGGGAAGCAACTAATGAAAAACTGTTTTTT. Encoded protein: CSASWGEATNEKLFF.

Many counts were recorded for this clonotype. The chain combines TRBV12-3 or TRBV12-4 with TRBJ1-6; possibly TRBD1 for D (6 bases). Trimming removed 1 base from V and 9 bases from J, with 16 bases in between. The CDR3 has 16 amino acids. The CDR3 reads CASSLGPGAYGSPLHF. CDR3 coding DNA: TGTGCCAGCAGTTTAGGGCCGGGGGCTTACGGTTCACCCCTCCACTTT.

The CDR3 reads CASSSRETLRLVYGYTF. CDR3 sequence (DNA): TGTGCCAGCAGCTCGCGAGAAACCTTACGCTTGGTTTATGGCTACACCTTC. The chain uses TRBV7-9 and TRBJ1-2; unclear D gene. V shed 4 bases and J shed 5 bases, with 23 bases lying between them. This CDR3 has 17 amino acids. Per germline, CDR1 SEHNR and CDR2 FQNEAQ (reference sequence).

This clonotype was seen repeatedly, ten times or more. The J gene is TRBJ1-3, the V gene TRBV10-3, with D unclear. CDR1 and CDR2 from the germline V gene are ENHRY and SYGVKD. V lost 6 bases, J lost 3 bases, and 12 bases lay in between. CDR3 length equals 14 residues. The CDR3 reads CAISGINSGNTIYF. The CDR3 nucleotides read TGTGCCATCAGCGGGATCAACAGTGGAAACACCATATATTTT.

This clonotype was counted ten times or more. The chain carries TRBV7-2 and TRBJ2-1, with 7 bases matching TRBD2. The V gene end was trimmed by 3 bases and the J gene end by 8 bases; junction bases not matched to a gene: 16. Germline values: CDR1 SGHTA, CDR2 FQGNSA. The CDR3 runs to 17 residues. The CDR3 DNA reads TGTGCCAGCAGCTTCGCGCGGGGGACCCCTGAGGGCTATGAGCAGTTCTTC. Amino acids: CASSFARGTPEGYEQFF.

This clonotype was seen at least ten times. The chain is built from TRBV7-6 and TRBJ2-3, with a tentative D call TRBD2 (7 bases). Trimming removed 8 bases from V and 0 bases from J, with 18 bases in between. The CDR3 covers 16 residues. CDR1 is SGHVS and CDR2 is FNYEAQ in the germline V gene. CDR3 coding DNA: TGTGCCAGCGCTGGGGGGGCAGACCTTAGCACAGATACGCAGTATTTT. Its protein product is CASAGGADLSTDTQYF.

This clonotype came up a few times. The V and J genes are TRBV4-3 and TRBJ1-3; D unclear. The CDR3 has 16 amino acids. CDR1 and CDR2 from the germline V gene are LGHNA and YSLEER. With 0 bases removed from V and 4 bases from J, the gap between germline ends came to 13 bases. The CDR3 loop is CASSQDSGGRGNTIYF. DNA for the CDR3: TGCGCCAGCAGCCAAGATTCCGGAGGGCGCGGAAACACCATATATTTT.

V is TRBV11-1 and J is TRBJ2-2; 8 nucleotides agree with TRBD2. V dropped 5 bases and J dropped 5; count of bases not matched to a gene: 4. The length of the CDR3 is 14 residues. Looked up from germline, CDR1 is SGHAT and CDR2 is FQDESV (reference sequence). The DNA of the CDR3 is TGTGCCAGCAGCCCGGGGGGGGAAACCGGGGAGCTGTTTTTT. Protein: CASSPGGETGELFF.

A few counts support this clonotype. This sequence joins TRBV12-3 or TRBV12-4 and TRBJ2-1, with TRBD1 identical over 7 bases. CDR3 length: 14 residues. J lost 8 bases, V lost 7 bases, and 11 bases had no gene match. CDR3: CASTLRGPHHEQFF. CDR3 DNA sequence: TGTGCCAGCACCTTGAGGGGGCCCCATCATGAGCAGTTCTTC.

This clonotype was seen a single time. J is TRBJ2-3 and V is TRBV4-3, with 10 bases fitting TRBD2. V shed 1 base, J shed 2 bases, and the junction held 12 bases outside the gene matches. This CDR3 region has 19 residues. The germline gives CDR1 LGHNA, CDR2 YSLEER. Here the CDR3 DNA reads TGCGCCAGCAGCCAAGCTGCGGTTCGAGCGGGGGGGATCACAGATACGCAGTATTTT. This translates into CASSQAAVRAGGITDTQYF.

This clonotype turned up a few times. The rearrangement uses TRBV24-1 and TRBJ2-7; 8 bases match TRBD1. Germline CDR1 reads KGHDR; CDR2 reads SFDVKD. V was clipped by 5 bases and J by 2 bases; unmatched bases: 4. This CDR3 is built from 14 residues. The CDR3 DNA is TGTGCCACCAGTGGACTGACAGGGGCCTACGAGCAGTACTTC. Amino acid sequence: CATSGLTGAYEQYF.

V and J are TRBV5-1 and TRBJ2-5; D gene ambiguous. In germline, CDR1 is SGHRS, CDR2 YFSETQ. The CDR3 sequence is 13 residues long. V dropped 0 bases and J dropped 3 bases, with 6 bases sitting between them. The CDR3 loop is CASSLASEETQYF. The CDR3 bases are TGCGCCAGCAGCTTGGCTTCAGAAGAGACCCAGTACTTC.

The rearrangement links TRBV25-1 to TRBJ1-4, with D possibly matching TRBD1 (5 bases). Trimming pared 1 base from V and 8 bases from J, leaving 14 bases between. CDR3 length: 15 amino acids. Germline V CDR1 and CDR2: MGHDK, SYGVNS. CDR3 sequence reads: CASSESGGHLEKLFF. The CDR3 bases are TGTGCCAGCAGTGAATCGGGGGGTCACCTGGAAAAACTGTTTTTT.

This clonotype has more than one count but fewer than ten. V usage is TRBV7-9 and J usage is TRBJ2-5; D remains ambiguous. The CDR3 runs 13 residues. CDR1 is SEHNR and CDR2 is FQNEAQ in the germline V gene (reference sequence). Trimming stripped 3 bases from V and 5 bases from J, with 10 bases between. The CDR3 region is CASSLARVETQYF. As DNA, the CDR3 is TGTGCCAGCAGCTTGGCCCGGGTGGAGACCCAGTACTTC.

This clonotype was counted between two and nine times. This rearrangement joins TRBV6-2 or TRBV6-3 to TRBJ2-1; 9 bases fit TRBD1. The germline V gene has CDR1 MNHEY and CDR2 SVGEGT. Losses at the gene ends were 6 bases for V and 8 bases for J; bases not matched to a gene: 5. The CDR3 contains 13 residues. Here the CDR3 DNA reads TGTGCCAGCAGAAACACAGGGGGCGATGAGCAGTTCTTC. The encoded protein is CASRNTGGDEQFF.

This clonotype was counted many times. The CDR3, as DNA: TGTGCCAGCAGCGCGAGCAGAGGGGACCACCCCTACGAGCAGTACTTC. This codes for CASSASRGDHPYEQYF. The rearrangement joins TRBV9 to TRBJ2-7; the D gene could be TRBD1 or TRBD2 (5 bases each). V lost 3 bases, J lost 2 bases, and 18 bases lay in between. The CDR3 has 16 residues. The germline V gene encodes CDR1 SGDLS and CDR2 YYNGEE.